This entry concerns a single T cell receptor (beta chain). Here immunoSEQ multiplex PCR was the method, and the copy in TCRdb shows in-frame clones only, minus some. The profile covers under 1,900,000 clones, with approximately 98.5% appearing a single time and about 0.35% taken by the ten largest. CDR3 size: 13 residues. V was pared by 7 bases and J by 12 bases, with 19 bases between. Germline assignment: CDR1 MDHEN and CDR2 SYDVKM. This entry is derived from a study of shared clonotypes between healthy human individuals. This clonotype was sampled from a man in his thirties or forties in good health. The chain couples TRBV28 to TRBJ2-1; D may match TRBD1 or TRBD2 (7 bases each). Sequencing was done on a sample of naive CD4+ T cells sorted from blood. The subset is: CD45RA+ positively selected. The CDR3 loop is CASTGGGPFMQFF. Written as DNA, the CDR3 is TGTGCCAGCACAGGGGGAGGGCCTTTTATGCAGTTCTTC.